This T cell receptor beta chain was captured in a study of cytomegalovirus exposure and HLA in healthy donors. The CDR3 covers 11 residues. CDR1 SGHAT and CDR2 FQNNGV come from the germline V gene. The germline V and J ends were trimmed by 6 bases and 5 bases, with 7 bases remaining between them. This PCR relied on a set of 60 Vbeta primers and 13 Jbeta primers. The table came from immunoSEQ multiplex PCR; TCRdb's copy has only in-frame clones and leaves some out. The sample lists about 200,000 clones, 70% to 80% occurring once. The receptor's source is a woman aged 50 to 60 in good health and CMV-seronegative. V is TRBV11-2 and J is TRBJ1-1; D remains ambiguous. The specimen sequenced was PBMCs. Here the CDR3 DNA reads TGTGCCAGCAGTAGGAGGACTGAAGCTTTCTTT. Protein: CASSRRTEAFF. Based on the CDR3 plus reference TRBV11-2 and TRBJ1-1, the full variable domain is EAGVAQSPRYKIIEKRQSVAFWCNPISGHATLYWYQQILGQGPKLLIQFQNNGVVDDSQLPKDRFSAERLKGVDSTLKIQPAKLEDSAVYLCASSRRTEAFFGQGTRLTVV.